The clone carrying this TCR beta chain was seen many times. Germline assignment: CDR1 SEHNR and CDR2 FQNEAQ (reference sequence). V dropped 1 base and J dropped 1 base, with 16 bases sitting between them. This CDR3 has 17 amino acids. Unique molecular identifiers were built into the TCRbeta library. TCRdb re-called the PCR reads with MiXCR, one entry per CDR3 protein. The sample holds about 420,000 distinct CDR3 sequences, approximately 11% seen once. The record originates from a study of T-cell reconstitution after alpha-beta-depleted transplantation in children. Sequenced material: PBMCs from the stem cell graft donor, taken from the stem cell graft. This clonotype was obtained from a human donor who donated a stem cell graft to a child with acute myeloid leukemia. The chain couples TRBV7-9 to TRBJ1-1; D ambiguous. This chain's CDR3 is CASSLGVNGLTNTEAFF. The CDR3 region has the DNA TGTGCCAGCAGCTTAGGGGTAAATGGACTGACGAACACTGAAGCTTTCTTT.